Presented here are 13 T cell receptor beta chains from one specimen sequenced in a study of blood T cell repertoires in COVID-19. Clones were read by immunoSEQ multiplex PCR, and TCRdb kept only the in-frame ones, dropping some. The sample has around 200,000 clones; around 80% are singletons. Sequenced: peripheral blood. These receptors all come from a woman aged 40 to 50 with COVID-19, enrolled during active disease.

This clone was observed once. V and J are TRBV18 and TRBJ1-3; no clear D gene. Germline CDR1 is KGHSH and CDR2 is LQKENI. V was trimmed by 5 bases and J by 8 bases, leaving 7 bases between them. The CDR3 sequence is 11 residues long. The CDR3 is CASSWSDTIYF. CDR3 DNA sequence: TGTGCCAGCTCATGGAGTGACACCATATATTTT.

This clone turned up a few times. The gene calls are TRBV6-5 and TRBJ2-5, with TRBD1 matching 7 bases. This CDR3 spans 12 amino acids. CDR1 and CDR2 from the germline V gene are MNHEY and SVGAGI. V shed 8 bases and J 5 bases; nucleotides not matched to a gene: 5. The CDR3 bases are TGTGCCAGCCGCCTACAGGGGGAGACCCAGTACTTC. This gives the protein CASRLQGETQYF.

The chain uses TRBV15 and TRBJ1-4; 9 bases line up with TRBD1. CDR3 length: 14 residues. With V trimmed by 4 bases and J by 5 bases, 2 bases remained unmatched. Germline CDR1 is LNHNV and CDR2 is YYDKDF (reference sequence). The CDR3 DNA follows: TGTGCCACCAGCACCGACAGGGGGAATGAAAAACTGTTTTTT. This gives the protein CATSTDRGNEKLFF.

The gene calls are TRBV16 and TRBJ1-2; D remains unclear. CDR1 and CDR2 from the germline V gene are KGHSY and FQNENV. Deletions cut 0 bases from V and 2 bases from J, with 7 bases between. The CDR3 loop spans 14 amino acids. Here the CDR3 reads CASSQSNGNYGYTF. The CDR3, as DNA: TGTGCCAGCAGCCAATCGAACGGGAACTATGGCTACACCTTC.

Only a few counts were recorded for this clone. The chain couples TRBV7-9 to TRBJ2-7; D unresolved. Germline V gene sequence: CDR1 SEHNR, CDR2 FQNEAQ (reference sequence). The CDR3 has 12 amino acids. V shed 2 bases and J shed 5 bases, with 7 bases lying between them. In DNA form, the CDR3 reads TGTGCCAGCAGCTTAATCCTCCACGAGCAGTACTTC. Translating it yields CASSLILHEQYF. Full variable domain (remainder filled in from reference TRBV7-9 and TRBJ2-7): DTGVSQNPRHKITKRGQNVTFRCDPISEHNRLYWYRQTLGQGPEFLTYFQNEAQLEKSRLLSDRFSAERPKGSFSTLEIQRTEQGDSAMYLCASSLILHEQYFGPGTRLTVT.

V is TRBV5-6 and J is TRBJ2-7; maybe TRBD2 (5 bases). This CDR3 comprises 15 residues. Per the germline V gene, CDR1 is SGHDT and CDR2 is YYEEEE. Trimming removed 1 base from V and 3 bases from J, with 14 bases in between. The CDR3 region is CASSLWRGKDYEQYF. The CDR3 nucleotides are TGTGCCAGCAGCTTGTGGCGAGGGAAGGACTACGAGCAGTACTTC. The full variable domain, with the rest looked up from reference TRBV5-6 and TRBJ2-7, is DAGVTQSPTHLIKTRGQQVTLRCSPKSGHDTVSWYQQALGQGPQFIFQYYEEEERQRGNFPDRFSGHQFPNYSSELNVNALLLGDSALYLCASSLWRGKDYEQYFGPGTRLTVT.

V and J are TRBV14 and TRBJ2-1, with D hard to call. There are 15 residues in the CDR3. Germline CDR1 and CDR2: SGHDN and FVKESK. V was pared by 0 bases and J by 2 bases, with 8 bases between. The CDR3 protein is CASSQDLRTYNEQFF. The CDR3 nucleotides are TGTGCCAGCAGCCAAGACCTGAGAACCTACAATGAGCAGTTCTTC.

The CDR3 DNA reads as TGTGCCAGCAGTTTATCTCCAGGGGGAATGGAGACCCAGTACTTC. Its protein product is CASSLSPGGMETQYF. This sequence joins TRBV27 and TRBJ2-5, with 7 bases that match TRBD1. The ends lost 0 bases at V and 5 bases at J; junction bases unmatched: 6. CDR3 length equals 15 residues. Germline assignment: CDR1 MNHEY and CDR2 SMNVEV (reference sequence).

The CDR3 DNA reads as TGCGCCAGCAGTGAGTCGACTCAACAGGGAAGGGGCAGAAACACCATATATTTT. This translates into CASSESTQQGRGRNTIYF. The genes are TRBV10-1 and TRBJ1-3, with D perhaps TRBD1 (6 bases). Trimming cost V 0 bases and J 5 bases, with 20 bases left between them. Germline assignment: CDR1 WNHNN and CDR2 SYGVQD (reference sequence). This CDR3 comprises 18 residues.

V gene TRBV10-2 combines with J gene TRBJ2-3; 12 nucleotides line up with TRBD2. The V gene end was trimmed by 1 base and the J gene end by 5 bases; junction bases not matched to a gene: 4. The CDR3 is 16 residues long. Germline loops: CDR1 WSHSY, CDR2 SAAADI. CDR3 protein: CASSEFTSGRRDTQYF. In nucleotides, the CDR3 is TGCGCCAGCAGTGAGTTCACTAGCGGGAGGCGAGATACGCAGTATTTT.

The chain has TRBV7-3 and TRBJ2-1, with D perhaps TRBD2 (5 bases). V lost 1 base and J 9 bases, leaving 13 bases between the germline ends. CDR3 size: 14 residues. Germline CDR1 is SGHTA and CDR2 is FQGTGA. The CDR3 here is CASSLSGSQSEQFF. The DNA for the CDR3 is TGTGCCAGCAGCTTAAGCGGGTCCCAGAGTGAGCAGTTCTTC.

The chain carries TRBV7-6 and TRBJ2-1, with TRBD1 identical over 9 bases. The CDR3 is made up of 16 amino acids. The ends lost 5 bases at V and 9 bases at J; junction bases unmatched: 14. Germline values: CDR1 SGHVS, CDR2 FNYEAQ. The CDR3 sequence is CASSATGTGLESEQFF. The CDR3 DNA reads as TGTGCCAGCAGCGCCACCGGGACAGGGTTGGAGAGTGAGCAGTTCTTC. Supplemented by reference TRBV7-6 and TRBJ2-1, the full variable domain reads GAGVSQSPRYKVTKRGQDVALRCDPISGHVSLYWYRQALGQGPEFLTYFNYEAQQDKSGLPNDRFSAERPEGSISTLTIQRTEQRDSAMYRCASSATGTGLESEQFFGPGTRLTVL.

This clone was seen only a few times. The chain joins TRBV9 to TRBJ2-7; 7 bases match TRBD2. The V segment lost 4 bases and the J segment 1 base; nucleotides outside the gene matches: 5. This CDR3 contains 14 residues. The germline gives CDR1 SGDLS, CDR2 YYNGEE. CDR3 DNA: TGTGCCAGCAGCAACCGGGACTATTCCTACGAGCAGTACTTC. Protein product: CASSNRDYSYEQYF.